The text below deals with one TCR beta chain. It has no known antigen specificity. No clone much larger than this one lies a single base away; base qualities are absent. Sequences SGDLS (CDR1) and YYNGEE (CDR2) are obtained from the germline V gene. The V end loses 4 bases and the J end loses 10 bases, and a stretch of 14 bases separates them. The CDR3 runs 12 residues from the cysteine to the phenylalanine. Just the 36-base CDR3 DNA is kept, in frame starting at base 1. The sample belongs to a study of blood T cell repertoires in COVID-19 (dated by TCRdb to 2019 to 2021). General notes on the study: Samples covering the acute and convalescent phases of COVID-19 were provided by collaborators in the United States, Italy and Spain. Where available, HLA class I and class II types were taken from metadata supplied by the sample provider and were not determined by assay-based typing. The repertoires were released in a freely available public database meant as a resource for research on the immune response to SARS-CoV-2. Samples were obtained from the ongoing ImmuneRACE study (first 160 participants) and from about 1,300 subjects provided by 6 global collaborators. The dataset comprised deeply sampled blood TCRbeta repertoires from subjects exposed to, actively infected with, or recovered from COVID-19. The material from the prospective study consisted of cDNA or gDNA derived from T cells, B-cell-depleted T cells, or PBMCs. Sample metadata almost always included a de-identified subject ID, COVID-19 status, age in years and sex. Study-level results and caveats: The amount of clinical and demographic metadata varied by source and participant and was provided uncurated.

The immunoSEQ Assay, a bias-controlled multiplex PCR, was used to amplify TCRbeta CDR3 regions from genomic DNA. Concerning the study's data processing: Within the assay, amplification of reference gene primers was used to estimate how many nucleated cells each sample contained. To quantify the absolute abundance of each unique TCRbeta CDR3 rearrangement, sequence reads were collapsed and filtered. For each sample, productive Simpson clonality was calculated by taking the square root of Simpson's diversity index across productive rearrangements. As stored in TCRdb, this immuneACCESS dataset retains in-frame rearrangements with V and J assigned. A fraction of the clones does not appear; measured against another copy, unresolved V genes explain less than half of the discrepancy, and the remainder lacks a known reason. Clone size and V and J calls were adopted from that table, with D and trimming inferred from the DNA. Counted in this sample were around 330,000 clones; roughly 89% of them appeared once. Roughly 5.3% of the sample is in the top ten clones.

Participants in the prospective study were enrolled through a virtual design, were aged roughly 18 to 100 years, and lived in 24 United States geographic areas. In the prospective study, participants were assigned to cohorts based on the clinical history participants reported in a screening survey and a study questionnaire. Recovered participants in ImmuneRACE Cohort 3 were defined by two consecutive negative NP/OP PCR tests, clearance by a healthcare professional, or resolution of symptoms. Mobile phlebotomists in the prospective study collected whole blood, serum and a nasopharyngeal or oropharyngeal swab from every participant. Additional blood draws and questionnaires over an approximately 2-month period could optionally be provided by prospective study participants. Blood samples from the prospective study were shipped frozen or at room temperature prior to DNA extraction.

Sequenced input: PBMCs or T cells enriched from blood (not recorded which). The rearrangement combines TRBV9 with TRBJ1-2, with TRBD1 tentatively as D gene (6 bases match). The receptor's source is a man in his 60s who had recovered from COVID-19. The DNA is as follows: TGTGCCAGCAGCCCTCAAGGGGGAGCCTACACCTTC. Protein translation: CASSPQGGAYTF. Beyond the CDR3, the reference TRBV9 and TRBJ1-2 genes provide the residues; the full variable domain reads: DSGVTQTPKHLITATGQRVTLRCSPRSGDLSVYWYQQSLDQGLQFLIQYYNGEERAKGNILERFSAQQFPDLHSELNLSSLELGDSALYFCASSPQGGAYTFGSGTRLTVV.